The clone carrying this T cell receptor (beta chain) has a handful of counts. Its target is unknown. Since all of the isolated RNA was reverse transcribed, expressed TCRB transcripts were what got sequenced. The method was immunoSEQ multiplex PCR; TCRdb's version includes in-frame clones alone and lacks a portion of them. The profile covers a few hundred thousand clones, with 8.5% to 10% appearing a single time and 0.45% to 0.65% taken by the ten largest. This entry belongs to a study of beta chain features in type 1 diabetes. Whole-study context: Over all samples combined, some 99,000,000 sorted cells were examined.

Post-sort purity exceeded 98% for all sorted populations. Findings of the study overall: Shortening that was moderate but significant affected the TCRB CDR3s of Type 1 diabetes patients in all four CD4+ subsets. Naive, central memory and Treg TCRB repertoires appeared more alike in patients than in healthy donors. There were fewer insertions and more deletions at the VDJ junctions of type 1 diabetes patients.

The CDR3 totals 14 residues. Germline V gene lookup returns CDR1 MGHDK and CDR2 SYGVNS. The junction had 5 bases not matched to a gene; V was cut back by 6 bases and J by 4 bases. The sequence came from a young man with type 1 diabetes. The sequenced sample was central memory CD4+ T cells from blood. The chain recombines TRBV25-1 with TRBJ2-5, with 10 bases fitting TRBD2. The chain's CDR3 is CASSGTSEAETQYF. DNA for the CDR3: TGTGCCAGCAGCGGGACTAGCGAGGCAGAGACCCAGTACTTC.